This TCR beta chain was recovered during a study of cytomegalovirus exposure and HLA in healthy donors. Study-wide points: Researchers reportedly found TCR beta sequences accurately predicted most subjects' HLA-A and HLA-B alleles.

Comments on this clone: Its specificity is unknown. Distinct nucleotide sequences in the sample also encode this CDR3.

Trimming left V 0 bases short and J 2 bases short, with 6 bases between. The CDR3 extends over 13 amino acids. The germline V gene has CDR1 SGHDT and CDR2 YYEEEE. Amplification used 60 Vbeta primers and 13 Jbeta primers. Sequencing was performed with immunoSEQ multiplex PCR; in TCRdb, only in-frame clones are kept and a portion is missing. The table shows 100,000 to 130,000 clones, with 65% to 85% occurring only once. J is TRBJ2-7 and V is TRBV5-6; no reliable D call. The receptor's source is a young man in good health and CMV-seronegative. The sequenced material came from PBMCs. The CDR3 region is CASSLAQAYEQYF. The CDR3 nucleotides are TGTGCCAGCAGCTTGGCCCAGGCCTACGAGCAGTACTTC.